This passage covers 24 T cell receptor beta chains from one sample sequenced in a study of CD8 T cells in ankylosing spondylitis. Whole-study results and caveats: Ankylosing spondylitis blood appeared to carry a characteristic TCR beta motif of eight or nine highly homologous variants.

Using its own MiXCR run on the 5' RACE reads, TCRdb lists one record per CDR3 protein. The sample comprises approximately 520,000 distinct CDR3 sequences, 5.3% of which are singletons, and under 4.5% rests with the top ten. Antigen specificity for these receptors is unknown. Sequenced material: blood, either unsorted or a sorted T cell fraction (not recorded which). The receptors derive from a male donor with ankylosing spondylitis.

This clonotype was seen many times. This chain uses TRBV10-3 with TRBJ1-3; TRBD1 might be the D (6 bases). V lost 4 bases and J 0 bases, leaving 10 bases between the germline ends. CDR1 and CDR2 (germline): ENHRY, SYGVKD. CDR3 length: 15 residues. The CDR3 reads CAISGQVHSGNTIYF. For the CDR3, the DNA is TGTGCCATCAGTGGACAGGTACACTCTGGAAACACCATATATTTT.

This clonotype has just a few counts. The V gene is TRBV6-2 or TRBV6-3, the J gene TRBJ1-1, with TRBD1 matching over 8 bases. Germline trimming cut 5 bases from V and 5 bases from J; bases unmatched to any gene: 10. Germline CDR1 and CDR2: MNHEY and SVGEGT. There are 15 residues in the CDR3. CDR3 amino acids: CASSPGQGSWTEAFF. CDR3 in DNA: TGTGCCAGCAGTCCAGGACAGGGAAGTTGGACTGAAGCTTTCTTT.

This chain links TRBV6-1 with TRBJ1-2; 12 bases agree with TRBD1. The CDR3 consists of 16 residues. J gave up 6 bases and V 3 bases, and 8 bases lay outside the gene matches. CDR1 and CDR2 from the germline V gene are MNHNS and SASEGT. The CDR3 here is CASSDIAGTGGDGYTF. The CDR3 nucleotides read TGTGCCAGCAGTGATATCGCCGGGACAGGGGGCGATGGCTACACCTTC.

This clonotype was seen ten or more times. This rearrangement joins TRBV20-1 to TRBJ1-2, with TRBD1 as a possible D gene (5 bases). V was clipped by 5 bases and J by 6 bases, with 13 bases between them. This CDR3 spans 12 amino acids. Germline CDR1 DFQATT, CDR2 SNEGSKA (reference sequence). The CDR3 DNA is TGCAGTGCTCATCGACAGAGCGATGGCTACACCTTC. Its protein is CSAHRQSDGYTF.

Ten or more counts support this clonotype. The chain carries TRBV9 and TRBJ1-2; the D is unclear. The CDR3 consists of 13 residues. The V and J ends lost 3 bases and 8 bases respectively, with 14 bases between them. Germline assignment: CDR1 SGDLS and CDR2 YYNGEE. As DNA, the CDR3 is TGTGCCAGCAGCGCGTGGTCGATCCCCGGCTACACCTTC. This encodes CASSAWSIPGYTF.

This clonotype has a count of ten or more. The gene calls are TRBV7-2 and TRBJ2-3, with TRBD2 matching over 10 bases. CDR3 length equals 16 residues. Unmatched junction bases numbered 6, after V lost 4 bases and J lost 2 bases. Per the germline V gene, CDR1 is SGHTA and CDR2 is FQGNSA. The CDR3: CASSYGLADHTDTQYF. The CDR3 DNA reads as TGTGCCAGCAGCTACGGACTAGCGGACCACACAGATACGCAGTATTTT.

In this sample, this clonotype turned up many times. The chain is built from TRBV10-3 and TRBJ2-1; 11 nucleotides line up with TRBD2. Germline assignment: CDR1 ENHRY and CDR2 SYGVKD. The CDR3 has 16 residues. Trimming at V came to 5 bases and at J to 0 bases, leaving 3 bases not matched to a gene. The CDR3, as DNA: TGTGCCATCAGTCCTAGCGGGGGGAGCTCCTACAATGAGCAGTTCTTC. It is translated as CAISPSGGSSYNEQFF.

This clonotype was counted only a few times. V is TRBV18 and J is TRBJ1-2; 9 bases map to TRBD1. The CDR3 sequence is 16 residues long. V shed 0 bases, J shed 3 bases, and the junction held 5 bases outside the gene matches. The V gene's germline CDR1 is KGHSH and CDR2 LQKENI. In DNA form, the CDR3 reads TGTGCCAGCTCACCACCGGCGGGACAGGGTTACTATGGCTACACCTTC. Encoded protein: CASSPPAGQGYYGYTF.

In its sample, this clonotype was seen many times. A read error is possible here, since a much larger clone lies one base away. V usage is TRBV28 and J usage is TRBJ2-3; D gene ambiguous. The V end was cut by 3 bases, the J end by 10 bases, with 14 bases between. Germline V gives CDR1 MDHEN, CDR2 SYDVKM. The CDR3 extends over 13 amino acids. DNA for the CDR3: TGTGCCAGCAGTTTGGTATTGGTGGATGCGCAGTATTTT. This encodes CASSLVLVDAQYF.

This clonotype was observed at least ten times. V is TRBV18 and J is TRBJ1-1, with TRBD1 matching over 9 bases. CDR3 size: 15 residues. Per the germline V gene, CDR1 is KGHSH and CDR2 is LQKENI. V trimming: 1 base; J trimming: 5 bases; junction bases outside the gene matches: 5. CDR3 in DNA: TGTGCCAGCTCACCACGGGACAGGGTTGGTACTGAAGCTTTCTTT. This codes for CASSPRDRVGTEAFF.

V is TRBV11-3 and J is TRBJ2-1; D unresolved. The CDR3 consists of 13 residues. The V end was cut by 0 bases, the J end by 10 bases, with 10 bases between. Germline assignment: CDR1 SGHNT and CDR2 YENEEA. The CDR3 DNA reads TGTGCCAGCAGCTTAGATTTGGCGAGCGAGCAGTTCTTC. It yields the protein CASSLDLASEQFF.

This clonotype was recorded at least ten times. The chain combines TRBV5-1 with TRBJ2-1, with TRBD2 matching 7 bases. The CDR3 sequence is 17 residues long. V lost 0 bases to trimming and J lost 4 bases; unmatched junction nucleotides: 10. The germline V gene encodes CDR1 SGHRS and CDR2 YFSETQ. The CDR3 DNA follows: TGCGCCAGCAGCTTGGCCAAAACGAGCGGGGAGTACAATGAGCAGTTCTTC. Protein product: CASSLAKTSGEYNEQFF.

This clonotype occurred many times. As DNA, the CDR3 is TGCAGTGCTCGTAAAACGGGGCGGCGAAACACCATATATTTT. Protein: CSARKTGRRNTIYF. The genes are TRBV20-1 and TRBJ1-3; tentative D call: TRBD1 (5 bases). V was cut by 5 bases and J by 5 bases, with 16 bases left in between. From germline, CDR1 is DFQATT and CDR2 SNEGSKA (reference sequence). This CDR3 has 14 residues.

This clonotype appeared many times. This chain uses TRBV20-1 with TRBJ2-5; TRBD1 might be the D (7 bases). This CDR3 has 14 residues. Per the germline V gene, CDR1 is DFQATT and CDR2 is SNEGSKA (reference sequence). The V gene lost 6 bases and the J gene lost 2 bases, with 16 bases spanning the gap. CDR3 in amino acids: CSATRGAGQETQYF. The CDR3 region has the DNA TGCAGTGCCACCAGGGGGGCGGGGCAAGAGACCCAGTACTTC.

This clonotype has a count of ten or more. The chain has TRBV12-3 or TRBV12-4 and TRBJ2-1, with a possible D match to TRBD1 (5 bases). This CDR3 is built from 14 residues. V was shortened by 6 bases and J by 0 bases, with 9 bases between the two germline ends. The CDR3: CASRFDSSYNEQFF. The CDR3 region has the DNA TGTGCCAGCAGGTTTGACAGCTCCTACAATGAGCAGTTCTTC.

This clonotype has just a few counts. This sequence joins TRBV5-5 and TRBJ1-5; TRBD1 is a possible D gene (6 bases). With 2 bases removed from V and 6 bases from J, the gap between germline ends came to 15 bases. This CDR3 has 15 residues. Per germline, CDR1 SGHKS and CDR2 YYEKEE (reference sequence). The CDR3 nucleotides read TGTGCCAGCAGCTTTTCAGGGGTAGGAAGTCAGCCCCAGCATTTT. Translated: CASSFSGVGSQPQHF. The full variable domain, with the rest looked up from reference TRBV5-5 and TRBJ1-5, is DAGVTQSPTHLIKTRGQQVTLRCSPISGHKSVSWYQQVLGQGPQFIFQYYEKEERGRGNFPDRFSARQFPNYSSELNVNALLLGDSALYLCASSFSGVGSQPQHFGDGTRLSIL.

Many counts were recorded for this clonotype. The chain couples TRBV11-2 to TRBJ2-1; 8 positions agree with TRBD2. Germline-derived CDR1 and CDR2 are SGHAT and FQNNGV. J gave up 4 bases and V 5 bases, and 16 bases lay outside the gene matches. This CDR3 has 18 residues. In DNA form, the CDR3 reads TGTGCCAGCAGCCGGGGACTAGATGGAGGGGGAGGTTACAATGAGCAGTTCTTC. Its translation: CASSRGLDGGGGYNEQFF.

This clonotype was detected many times. The V call is TRBV20-1, the J call TRBJ2-5; D gene unclear. Germline V gene lookup returns CDR1 DFQATT and CDR2 SNEGSKA (reference sequence). The CDR3 is 14 residues long. The V and J ends lost 6 bases and 2 bases respectively, with 16 bases between them. The CDR3 region is CSAPTGSHQETQYF. For the CDR3, the DNA is TGCAGTGCCCCTACCGGATCACATCAAGAGACCCAGTACTTC.

This clonotype was recorded at least ten times. J is TRBJ2-1 and V is TRBV28; TRBD1 matches at 8 bases. J gave up 12 bases and V 5 bases, and 6 bases lay outside the gene matches. The CDR3 covers 12 residues. Germline CDR1 is MDHEN and CDR2 is SYDVKM. The CDR3 is CASSHTGTGQFF. CDR3 coding DNA: TGTGCCAGCAGTCATACCGGGACAGGGCAGTTCTTC.

There are many counts of this clonotype. The genes are TRBV5-1 and TRBJ1-1, with TRBD1 identical over 10 bases. J gave up 6 bases and V 3 bases, and 8 bases lay outside the gene matches. The CDR3 runs to 15 residues. CDR1 SGHRS and CDR2 YFSETQ come from the germline V gene. CDR3 in amino acids: CASSSPGQGRAEAFF. CDR3 DNA sequence: TGCGCCAGCAGCTCCCCGGGACAGGGGAGGGCTGAAGCTTTCTTT.

This clonotype was recorded at least ten times. V is TRBV4-3 and J is TRBJ2-5; D gene uncertain. This CDR3 is built from 15 residues. Per the germline V gene, CDR1 is LGHNA and CDR2 is YSLEER. V lost 0 bases and J 4 bases, leaving 12 bases between the germline ends. The CDR3 bases are TGCGCCAGCAGCCAAGAAGTCTACGCCAGAGAGACCCAGTACTTC. Translating gives CASSQEVYARETQYF.

This clonotype was observed at least ten times. The chain links TRBV7-2 to TRBJ2-5, with 7 bases fitting TRBD2. This CDR3 comprises 15 residues. The V segment lost 4 bases and the J segment 5 bases; nucleotides outside the gene matches: 10. Germline values: CDR1 SGHTA, CDR2 FQGNSA. The CDR3 region is CASSWGRGMRETQYF. The CDR3 nucleotides read TGTGCCAGCAGCTGGGGGAGGGGTATGCGGGAGACCCAGTACTTC.

This clonotype was seen ten or more times. The chain recombines TRBV6-1 with TRBJ2-7; 8 bases align to TRBD1. Germline-derived CDR1 and CDR2 are MNHNS and SASEGT. There are 13 residues in the CDR3. The junction had 3 bases not matched to a gene; V was cut back by 8 bases and J by 0 bases. The CDR3 sequence is CASGDRYSYEQYF. The CDR3 DNA reads as TGTGCCAGCGGGGACAGGTACTCCTACGAGCAGTACTTC.

This clonotype was found many times. This chain links TRBV4-2 with TRBJ2-7; 8 positions agree with TRBD2. Unmatched junction bases numbered 5, after V lost 4 bases and J lost 3 bases. The CDR3 length is 14 residues. Germline V gene sequence: CDR1 LGHNA, CDR2 YNFKEQ. CDR3 sequence: CASSPREGLYEQYF. CDR3 nucleotide sequence: TGTGCCAGCAGCCCCCGGGAGGGCCTCTACGAGCAGTACTTC.